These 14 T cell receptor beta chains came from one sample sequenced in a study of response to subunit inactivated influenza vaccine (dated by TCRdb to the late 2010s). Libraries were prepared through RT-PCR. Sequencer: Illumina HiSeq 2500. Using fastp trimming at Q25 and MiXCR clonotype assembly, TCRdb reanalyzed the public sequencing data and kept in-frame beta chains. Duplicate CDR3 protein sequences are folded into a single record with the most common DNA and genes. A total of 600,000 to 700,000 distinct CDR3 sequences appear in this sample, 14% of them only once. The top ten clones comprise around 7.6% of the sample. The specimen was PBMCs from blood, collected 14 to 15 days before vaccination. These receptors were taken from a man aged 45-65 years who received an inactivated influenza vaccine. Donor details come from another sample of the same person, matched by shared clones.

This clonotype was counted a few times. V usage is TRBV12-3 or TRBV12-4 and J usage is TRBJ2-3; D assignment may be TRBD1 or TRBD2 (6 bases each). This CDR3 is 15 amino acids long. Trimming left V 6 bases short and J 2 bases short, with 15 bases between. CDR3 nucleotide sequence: TGTGCCAGCAGGGCTAGAGGGGGGTCCACAGATACGCAGTATTTT. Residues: CASRARGGSTDTQYF.

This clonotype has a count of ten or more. The CDR3, as DNA: TGTGCCAGCAGTTTAGGACCAGTGGAGACCCAGTACTTC. This translates into CASSLGPVETQYF. The gene calls are TRBV28 and TRBJ2-5; unclear D gene. Germline V lookup: CDR1 MDHEN, CDR2 SYDVKM. This CDR3 region has 13 residues. V shed 2 bases and J shed 5 bases, with 9 bases lying between them.

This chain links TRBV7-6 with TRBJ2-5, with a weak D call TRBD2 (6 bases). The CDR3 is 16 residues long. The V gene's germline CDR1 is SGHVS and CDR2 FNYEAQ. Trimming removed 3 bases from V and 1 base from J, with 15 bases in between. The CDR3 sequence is CASSFRLVGGQETQYF. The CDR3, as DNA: TGTGCCAGCAGCTTTCGACTAGTGGGAGGCCAAGAGACCCAGTACTTC.

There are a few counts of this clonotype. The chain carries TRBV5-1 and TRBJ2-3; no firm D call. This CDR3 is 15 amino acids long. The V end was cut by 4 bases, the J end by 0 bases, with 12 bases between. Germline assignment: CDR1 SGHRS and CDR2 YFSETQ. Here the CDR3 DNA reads TGCGCCAGCAGCGTACCACTAACTAGCACAGATACGCAGTATTTT. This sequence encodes CASSVPLTSTDTQYF.

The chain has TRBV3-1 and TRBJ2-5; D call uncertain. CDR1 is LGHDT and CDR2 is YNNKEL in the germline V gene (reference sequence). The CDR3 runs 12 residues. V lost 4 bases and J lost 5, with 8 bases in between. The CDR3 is CASSPPYETQYF. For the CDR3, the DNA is TGTGCCAGCAGCCCTCCTTATGAGACCCAGTACTTC.

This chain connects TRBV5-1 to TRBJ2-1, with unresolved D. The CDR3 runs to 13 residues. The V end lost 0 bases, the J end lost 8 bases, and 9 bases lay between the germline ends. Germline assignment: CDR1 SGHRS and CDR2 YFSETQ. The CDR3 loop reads CASSLDDGYEQFF. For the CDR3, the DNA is TGCGCCAGCAGCTTGGACGATGGTTATGAGCAGTTCTTC.

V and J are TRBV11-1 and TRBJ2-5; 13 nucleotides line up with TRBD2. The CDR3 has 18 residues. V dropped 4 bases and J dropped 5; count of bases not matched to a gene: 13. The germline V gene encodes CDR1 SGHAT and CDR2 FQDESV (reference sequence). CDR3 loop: CASSSGGLAGTGRETQYF. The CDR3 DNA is TGTGCCAGCAGCTCCGGGGGACTAGCGGGAACGGGTCGGGAGACCCAGTACTTC.

CDR3 loop: CASSTTPAGGRNEQFF. The CDR3 DNA reads TGTGCCAGCAGCACCACCCCCGCGGGGGGGCGCAATGAGCAGTTCTTC. The V call is TRBV12-3 or TRBV12-4, the J call TRBJ2-1; 9 bases map to TRBD2. Trimming took 6 bases from V and 6 from J; bases not matched to a gene: 12. This CDR3 spans 16 amino acids.

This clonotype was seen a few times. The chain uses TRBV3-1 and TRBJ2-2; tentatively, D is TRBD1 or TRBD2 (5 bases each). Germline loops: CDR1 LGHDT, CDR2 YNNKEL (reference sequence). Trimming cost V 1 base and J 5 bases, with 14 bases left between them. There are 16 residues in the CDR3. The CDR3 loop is CASSQVRGRRTGELFF. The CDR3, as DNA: TGTGCCAGCAGCCAAGTTCGGGGCCGGAGGACCGGGGAGCTGTTTTTT.

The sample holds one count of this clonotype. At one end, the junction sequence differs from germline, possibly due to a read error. The CDR3 region has the DNA TGCAGTGCCCCGGACGCGACAGGGCTCCAAAAGACCCAGTACTTC. Residues: CSAPDATGLQKTQYF. This rearrangement joins TRBV20-1 to TRBJ2-5; TRBD1 agrees at 7 bases. Germline-derived CDR1 and CDR2 are DFQATT and SNEGSKA (reference sequence). CDR3 length equals 15 residues.

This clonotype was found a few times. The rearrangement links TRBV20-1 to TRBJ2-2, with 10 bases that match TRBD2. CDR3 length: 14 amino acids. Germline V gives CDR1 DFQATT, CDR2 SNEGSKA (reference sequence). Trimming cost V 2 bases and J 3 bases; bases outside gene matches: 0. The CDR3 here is CSARLAGDTGELFF. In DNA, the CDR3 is TGCAGTGCTAGACTAGCGGGAGACACCGGGGAGCTGTTTTTT.

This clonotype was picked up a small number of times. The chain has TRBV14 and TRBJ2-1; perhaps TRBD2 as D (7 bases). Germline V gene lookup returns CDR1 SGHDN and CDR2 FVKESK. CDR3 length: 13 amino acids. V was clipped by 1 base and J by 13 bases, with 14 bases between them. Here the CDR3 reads CASSQVPGGAQFF. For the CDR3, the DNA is TGTGCCAGCAGCCAAGTGCCTGGGGGGGCTCAGTTCTTC.

The CDR3 DNA follows: TGCAGCGTTGTTAGGGACAGGGGCCAGCCCCAGCATTTT. Its protein product is CSVVRDRGQPQHF. V and J are TRBV29-1 and TRBJ1-5; TRBD1 matches 10 bases. The CDR3 has 13 residues. The germline V gene encodes CDR1 SQVTM and CDR2 ANQGSEA. Losses at the gene ends were 4 bases for V and 7 bases for J; bases not matched to a gene: 4.

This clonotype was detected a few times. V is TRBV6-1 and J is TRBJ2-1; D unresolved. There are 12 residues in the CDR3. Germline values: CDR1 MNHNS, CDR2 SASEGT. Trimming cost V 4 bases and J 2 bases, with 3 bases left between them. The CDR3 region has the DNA TGTGCCAGCAGTGCTACCTACAATGAGCAGTTCTTC. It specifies CASSATYNEQFF.